The TCR beta chain described here comes from a study of response to subunit inactivated influenza vaccine (dated 2018 in TCRdb). Study-wide context: The study used deep quantitative T cell receptor repertoire profiling to track responses to a trivalent subunit inactivated influenza vaccine. On the study overall, not on this receptor specifically: It was suggested by the authors that each seasonal influenza vaccination may recruit only a limited number of new T cells.

The library relied on RT-PCR. Sequencing instrument: Illumina HiSeq 2500. TCRdb's own reprocessing of the public reads used fastp at Q25 and MiXCR and kept productive beta chains. Rows with one shared CDR3 protein collapse into an entry with the most common genes and DNA. For this sample the table gives roughly 760,000 distinct CDR3 sequences, of which over 20% were detected only once. More than 8.5% of the sample is taken by the ten largest. This clonotype has a handful of counts. The antigen it binds to is not known. No much larger clone is present one base from it, and per-base qualities are unavailable. V trim: 6 bases; J trim: 4 bases; unmatched bases: 9. The CDR3 numbers 15 residues from cysteine through phenylalanine. The entry retains the CDR3 DNA only, 45 bases that are in frame from base 1.

The rearranged chain carries TRBV12-3 or TRBV12-4 and TRBJ2-3, and TRBD2 aligns with 8 junction nucleotides. This sequence originates from a man aged 50-59 years who received an inactivated influenza vaccine. Donor details come from another sample of the same person, matched by shared clones. The sequencing here drew on PBMCs from blood, taken 4 to 6 days after vaccination. Read as DNA, the sequence is TGTGCCAGCAGCTGGCTAGCGGGCACGTCAGATACGCAGTATTTT. Translated, it gives CASSWLAGTSDTQYF.